These T cell receptor beta chains were read from a single sample in a study of blood T cells in healthy people across ages. TCRdb reprocessed the 5' RACE reads with MiXCR, giving one entry per CDR3 protein. The sample has about a million distinct CDR3 sequences, about 44% seen once; the top ten hold over 10%. The sample consisted of blood. These receptors all come from a man aged 25 to 40 in good health. The CDR3 runs from the conserved cysteine through the conserved F or W. D genes are given only for firm matches. Some rows mark clone size as missing; the rest say once, few, many or name a class of expanded clone.

D gene	J gene	V gene	clone size	CDR3 DNA	CDR3 protein
TRBD2	TRBJ2-7	TRBV20-1	.	TGCAGTGCTACGACTAGCGGGGGCTACGAGCAGTACTTC	CSATTSGGYEQYF
TRBD2	TRBJ2-3	TRBV6-4	few	TGTGCCTCCTCAGCGGGGTACGGAGATACGCAGTATTTT	CASSAGYGDTQYF
TRBD1	TRBJ2-7	TRBV11-1	.	TGTGCCAGCAGCTCGCCGGGACAGTTCTACGAGCAGTACTTC	CASSSPGQFYEQYF
TRBD2	TRBJ2-7	TRBV20-1	few	TGCAGTGCTACCCAGGGAGGGCGGCACGAGCAGTACTTC	CSATQGGRHEQYF
.	TRBJ2-7	TRBV30	few	TGTGCCTGGAGATCCCCAGGAGACTACGAGCAGTACTTC	CAWRSPGDYEQYF
TRBD2	TRBJ2-3	TRBV13	.	TGTGCCAGCAGCTTAGGAGAGGGGACTAGCGGGGGCCTCCCTTTCACAGATACGCAGTATTTT	CASSLGEGTSGGLPFTDTQYF
.	TRBJ2-1	TRBV24-1	.	TGTGCCACCAGTAAGGAGGGCGATGAGCAGTTCTTC	CATSKEGDEQFF
TRBD2	TRBJ2-1	TRBV6-2/TRBV6-3	.	TGTGCCAGCAGCTCAAGCGGGGGGTGGAACAATGAGCAGTTCTTC	CASSSSGGWNNEQFF
.	TRBJ2-7	TRBV12-5	.	TGTGCTAGTGGTTTGGGAATCAGGGCCTACGAGCAGTACTTC	CASGLGIRAYEQYF
TRBD1	TRBJ1-2	TRBV4-1	.	TGCGCCAGCAGCCTGGACAGGATTAACTATGGCTACACCTTC	CASSLDRINYGYTF
.	TRBJ2-6	TRBV6-2/TRBV6-3	.	TGTGCCAGCAGTTACCAGTTCCCTGGGGCCAACGTCCTGACTTTC	CASSYQFPGANVLTF
.	TRBJ2-7	TRBV3-1	few	TGTGCCAGCAGCCCAATTTCCACCTACGAGCAGTACTTC	CASSPISTYEQYF
TRBD2	TRBJ2-3	TRBV20-1	many	TGCAGTGCTAGGGCTAGCGGGGCGGAGGCAGATACGCAGTATTTT	CSARASGAEADTQYF
.	TRBJ2-7	TRBV3-1	.	TGTGCCAGCAGCCAAGGATCGTGGGGAGAAGAGCAGTACTTC	CASSQGSWGEEQYF
TRBD2	TRBJ2-1	TRBV3-1	.	TGTGCCAGCAGCCCAACCAGCGGGGTGCTATCCTACAATGAGCAGTTCTTC	CASSPTSGVLSYNEQFF
TRBD2	TRBJ2-1	TRBV4-3	few	TGCGCCAGCAGCCAAGATCTAGCGGGGGGCCTTAACAATGAGCAGTTCTTC	CASSQDLAGGLNNEQFF
TRBD1	TRBJ1-5	TRBV5-1	few	TGCGCCAGCAGCTTGACAGGGGAGAGGGGTCAGCCCCAGCATTTT	CASSLTGERGQPQHF
.	TRBJ2-1	TRBV21-1	.	TGTGCCAGCAGCTCATTACTGGGGACTAGCGGGGCAAGAGATGAGCAGTTCTTC	CASSSLLGTSGARDEQFF
TRBD1	TRBJ2-5	TRBV6-2/TRBV6-3	.	TGTGCCAGCAGCCTTAACAGGGGTCGGAGCGAGACCCAGTACTTC	CASSLNRGRSETQYF
TRBD1	TRBJ2-7	TRBV11-3	.	TGTGCCAGCAGAAATACCGGGACAGGGGGAGGCGAGCAGTACTTC	CASRNTGTGGGEQYF
.	TRBJ2-1	TRBV5-1	few	TGCGCCAGCAGCGGGGACGGGTGGGACTACAATGAGCAGTTCTTC	CASSGDGWDYNEQFF
.	TRBJ1-1	TRBV6-6	.	TGTGCCAGCAGTTCGGTAGGGGTGGCGAACACTGAAGCTTTCTTT	CASSSVGVANTEAFF
.	TRBJ1-1	TRBV20-1	few	TGCAGTGCTCCCAACCGGGGCGCCATGAACACTGAAGCTTTCTTT	CSAPNRGAMNTEAFF
TRBD1	TRBJ2-3	TRBV4-2	.	TGTGCCAGCAGCCGATCAGCCGGGACAGGAGGCACAGATACGCAGTATTTT	CASSRSAGTGGTDTQYF
.	TRBJ1-1	TRBV29-1	.	TGCAGCGGATCGGGGAGGGGATGGGACACTGAAGCTTTCTTT	CSGSGRGWDTEAFF
TRBD1	TRBJ2-6	TRBV24-1	few	TGTGCCACCAGCCGTAACTCGGGACAGGGGTCTGGGGCCAACGTCCTGACTTTC	CATSRNSGQGSGANVLTF
TRBD2	TRBJ2-7	TRBV3-1	.	TGTGCCAGCAGCCCTAGCGGGGGCCACGAGCAGTACTTC	CASSPSGGHEQYF
.	TRBJ2-5	TRBV28	.	TGTGCCAGCAGTTTAAACGCGGCGAGGCAAGAGACCCAGTACTTC	CASSLNAARQETQYF
.	TRBJ2-2	TRBV9	.	TGTGCCAGCAGCGTAGTAGGAGGGTTAGGGGAGCTGTTTTTT	CASSVVGGLGELFF
.	TRBJ2-7	TRBV30	.	TGTGCCTGGAGTGGGGCCCAATCAGGGCAGTACTTC	CAWSGAQSGQYF
.	TRBJ2-3	TRBV28	.	TGTGCCAGTATGCGAGCGGCAGATACGCAGTATTTT	CASMRAADTQYF
TRBD2	TRBJ2-7	TRBV7-2	.	TGTGCCAGCAGCCGCTCTAGCGGGGGAACGTACGAGCAGTACTTC	CASSRSSGGTYEQYF
TRBD2	TRBJ2-3	TRBV20-1	.	TGCAGTGCTAGAGGAACTAGCGGGGGGGCAGATACGCAGTATTTT	CSARGTSGGADTQYF
TRBD1	TRBJ2-1	TRBV5-1	.	TGCGCCAGCAGCTTCGAGGACAGGACCTACAATGAGCAGTTCTTC	CASSFEDRTYNEQFF
.	TRBJ2-3	TRBV29-1	.	TGCAGCGCCCCACCCCAGGAAAACACAGATACGCAGTATTTT	CSAPPQENTDTQYF
.	TRBJ1-1	TRBV7-8	.	TGTGCCAGCAGCTTAAGGACAGATAACACTGAAGCTTTCTTT	CASSLRTDNTEAFF
TRBD1	TRBJ2-1	TRBV6-1	few	TGTGCCAGCAGCCGGGACAGGGTTATGGATGAGCAGTTCTTC	CASSRDRVMDEQFF
TRBD1	TRBJ1-5	TRBV7-9	.	TGTGCCAGCAGCTTAGAGTTCCAGGGGGCGGGTCAGCCCCAGCATTTT	CASSLEFQGAGQPQHF
.	TRBJ1-1	TRBV10-3	.	TGTGCCACCAAGCACGAACCTTCGACCACTGAAGCTTTCTTT	CATKHEPSTTEAFF
.	TRBJ2-4	TRBV10-2	.	TGCGCCAGCGCCGTCCGGGACATTCAGTACTTC	CASAVRDIQYF
.	TRBJ1-5	TRBV21-1	.	TGTGCCAGCAGCCGACCACGGGGGAATAGCAATCAGCCCCAGCATTTT	CASSRPRGNSNQPQHF
.	TRBJ2-5	TRBV20-1	few	TGCAGTGCTAGAGATCTGGAACGAGGGTATGTCAGGAGTTTACAAGAGACCCAGTACTTC	CSARDLERGYVRSLQETQYF
TRBD2	TRBJ2-5	TRBV4-2	few	TGTGCCAGCAGCCAAGATGGTCAAGCGGGGGTGGACGAGACCCAGTACTTC	CASSQDGQAGVDETQYF
TRBD1	TRBJ1-1	TRBV5-1	.	TGCGCCAGCAGCTCCGACCAGGGGGCAGGAACTGAAGCTTTCTTT	CASSSDQGAGTEAFF
TRBD1	TRBJ2-7	TRBV6-1	.	TGTGCCAGCAGTGAAGATGGGGGGACAGGGGGCTACGAGCAGTACTTC	CASSEDGGTGGYEQYF
TRBD1	TRBJ1-2	TRBV7-2	.	TGTGCCAGCAGCAGGAACAGGGGTCCCTATGGCTACACCTTC	CASSRNRGPYGYTF